The 15 T cell receptor beta chains below come from one sample, sequenced in a study of T cells after yellow fever vaccination. One entry per CDR3 protein, called by TCRdb with MiXCR from the 5' RACE reads. The table shows hundreds of thousands of distinct CDR3 sequences, with approximately 5.7% occurring only once. The sample here was PBMCs, taken 5 days after the yellow fever booster vaccination. The receptors come from a man aged 25-40 years who received the YFV17D yellow fever vaccine.

The V gene is TRBV7-2, the J gene TRBJ2-1; TRBD2 matches 9 bases. The V and J ends lost 5 bases and 7 bases, in that order; junction bases with no gene match: 6. The CDR3 runs to 14 residues. Germline CDR1 SGHTA, CDR2 FQGNSA. The CDR3 nucleotides are TGTGCCAGCAGCGGTAGCGGGAGCAAGAATGAGCAGTTCTTC. As protein: CASSGSGSKNEQFF.

This clonotype was seen repeatedly, ten times or more. This chain joins TRBV27 and TRBJ2-1; 14 nucleotides line up with TRBD2. The CDR3 is made up of 16 amino acids. Germline V lookup: CDR1 MNHEY, CDR2 SMNVEV (reference sequence). Trimming took 5 bases from V and 9 from J; bases not matched to a gene: 9. The CDR3 spells CASSPQTSGRGGEQFF. CDR3 nucleotides: TGTGCCAGCAGTCCCCAGACTAGCGGGAGGGGGGGTGAGCAGTTCTTC.

This clonotype was seen at least ten times. This chain links TRBV10-3 with TRBJ2-5, with D maybe TRBD1 (6 bases). Germline assignment: CDR1 ENHRY and CDR2 SYGVKD. The CDR3 totals 13 residues. Trimming cost V 10 bases and J 2 bases, with 14 bases left between them. The CDR3 protein is CATTGSIQETQYF. CDR3 bases: TGTGCCACGACAGGCTCGATACAAGAGACCCAGTACTTC.

There are many counts of this clonotype. The chain carries TRBV5-5 and TRBJ2-5; D gene uncertain. Germline values: CDR1 SGHKS, CDR2 YYEKEE (reference sequence). Trimming took 2 bases from V and 3 from J, leaving 8 bases between them. The CDR3 contains 13 residues. The CDR3 loop is CASSFGQEETQYF. CDR3 coding DNA: TGTGCCAGCAGCTTTGGGCAGGAAGAGACCCAGTACTTC.

This clonotype was counted ten times or more. The chain links TRBV28 to TRBJ2-4; the match to TRBD1 covers 7 bases. Germline V gene data show CDR1 as MDHEN and CDR2 as SYDVKM. V was clipped by 2 bases and J by 0 bases; unmatched bases: 4. The CDR3 covers 16 residues. The CDR3 here is CASSLIGGTAKNIQYF. As DNA, the CDR3 is TGTGCCAGCAGTTTAATAGGGGGCACAGCCAAAAACATTCAGTACTTC.

This clonotype has more than one count but fewer than ten. The V gene is TRBV11-2, the J gene TRBJ2-3, with TRBD2 matching over 10 bases. After removal of 6 bases from V and 5 bases from J, the junction contained 8 bases not matched to a gene. Per germline, CDR1 SGHAT and CDR2 FQNNGV. The CDR3 has 15 residues. In DNA, the CDR3 is TGTGCCAGCAGACATAGTGGACTAGCGGAAGATACGCAGTATTTT. Translating it yields CASRHSGLAEDTQYF.

This clonotype was observed a handful of times. The chain is built from TRBV11-2 and TRBJ2-5; no reliable D call. The CDR3 has 13 residues. Germline V gene data show CDR1 as SGHAT and CDR2 as FQNNGV. Between the trimmed V and J ends, which lost 5 bases and 5 bases, there was a span of 12 bases. The CDR3 loop reads CASSPLGRETQYF. The CDR3 DNA follows: TGTGCCAGCAGCCCCCTGGGTAGGGAGACCCAGTACTTC.

This clonotype was observed at least ten times. The J gene is TRBJ2-7, the V gene TRBV12-3 or TRBV12-4; D gene uncertain. The V and J ends lost 0 bases and 3 bases respectively, with 6 bases between them. The CDR3 length is 13 residues. This CDR3 reads CASSLAVDYEQYF. Here the CDR3 DNA reads TGTGCCAGCAGTTTAGCGGTCGACTACGAGCAGTACTTC.

The chain links TRBV20-1 to TRBJ2-2; 8 bases match TRBD1. The ends lost 2 bases at V and 7 bases at J; junction bases unmatched: 3. The CDR3 has 13 amino acids. Germline V lookup: CDR1 DFQATT, CDR2 SNEGSKA (reference sequence). The CDR3 here is CSARQGANGELFF. CDR3 bases: TGCAGTGCTAGACAGGGGGCTAACGGGGAGCTGTTTTTT.

In this sample, this clonotype turned up a few times. V gene TRBV6-1 combines with J gene TRBJ1-2; D is unclear. The V end lost 5 bases, the J end lost 6 bases, and 22 bases lay between the germline ends. Germline V gives CDR1 MNHNS, CDR2 SASEGT. CDR3 length equals 16 residues. The CDR3 nucleotides read TGTGCCAGCAGTCGCCGCCAAGTCCCGTTACTAGATGGCTACACCTTC. It codes for CASSRRQVPLLDGYTF.

This clonotype was detected many times. J is TRBJ2-3 and V is TRBV4-2; 10 bases agree with TRBD1. Per the germline V gene, CDR1 is LGHNA and CDR2 is YNFKEQ. The CDR3 totals 18 residues. V shed 1 base, J shed 1 base, and the junction held 8 bases outside the gene matches. CDR3 in amino acids: CASSQAPPGTGGTDTQYF. The CDR3 coding sequence is TGTGCCAGCAGCCAAGCCCCCCCCGGGACAGGGGGCACAGATACGCAGTATTTT.

There are many counts of this clonotype. The chain recombines TRBV12-3 or TRBV12-4 with TRBJ2-1, with D possibly being TRBD2 (5 bases). V was shortened by 7 bases and J by 6 bases, with 13 bases between the two germline ends. This CDR3 is 13 amino acids long. CDR3 nucleotides: TGTGCCAGCACACCAGACTACCTCAATGAGCAGTTCTTC. This codes for CASTPDYLNEQFF.

The chain carries TRBV20-1 and TRBJ2-1; 11 bases are a match to TRBD2. V shed 5 bases and J 7 bases; nucleotides not matched to a gene: 10. The CDR3 sequence is 15 residues long. CDR1 is DFQATT, CDR2 SNEGSKA, per germline (reference sequence). Written as DNA, the CDR3 is TGCAGTGCTCCAATTGCTAGCGGGAGGATGAATGAGCAGTTCTTC. This sequence encodes CSAPIASGRMNEQFF.

At least ten counts were recorded for this clonotype. V and J are TRBV11-1 and TRBJ2-1; 11 positions match TRBD2. J was trimmed by 0 bases and V by 2 bases; bases with no gene match: 6. Germline loops: CDR1 SGHAT, CDR2 FQDESV (reference sequence). CDR3 size: 18 residues. The chain's CDR3 is CASSLRSSGRTSYNEQFF. In nucleotides, the CDR3 is TGTGCCAGCAGCTTAAGGTCTAGCGGGAGGACCTCCTACAATGAGCAGTTCTTC.

This chain joins TRBV20-1 and TRBJ2-1; no firm D call. Germline V lookup: CDR1 DFQATT, CDR2 SNEGSKA (reference sequence). Between the trimmed V and J ends, which lost 3 bases and 9 bases, there was a span of 18 bases. The CDR3 extends over 14 amino acids. The CDR3 spells CSASRTIPGREQFF. CDR3 bases: TGCAGTGCTAGCCGCACTATCCCGGGCCGTGAGCAGTTCTTC.